The rows below give T cell receptor beta chains drawn from one sample of a study of T cells after yellow fever vaccination. TCRdb re-derived calls from the 5' RACE reads in MiXCR, one entry per CDR3 protein. The sample contains about 300,000 distinct CDR3 sequences, 7.5% to 9% of which appear only once. Sequenced here: CD4+ T cells sorted from PBMCs, sampled 5 days after the yellow fever booster vaccination. The receptors shown here come from a man between 18 and 29 years old who received the YFV17D yellow fever vaccine. Both conserved end residues are part of each CDR3. The D gene is left open where the match is weak. Some rows have no size entry. The others give once, few or many, or a class for an expanded clone.

V gene	clone size	D gene	J gene	CDR3 DNA	CDR3 protein
TRBV7-9	many	TRBD1	TRBJ1-3	TGTGCCAGCAGCACTCGCAGGGGGTCTGGAAACACCATATATTTT	CASSTRRGSGNTIYF
TRBV11-2	NA	TRBD2	TRBJ2-3	TGTGCCAGCAGCTACGTTAGCGGGGGCAGCACAGATACGCAGTATTTT	CASSYVSGGSTDTQYF
TRBV9	NA	NA	TRBJ2-6	TGTGCCAGCAGCACACAGCCGGGAGTAGTCCTGACTTTC	CASSTQPGVVLTF
TRBV3-2	many	NA	TRBJ1-4	TGTGCCAGCAGCCAAGATTGGGTTCAGGGAGGCCCCCTTAATGAAAAACTGTTTTTT	CASSQDWVQGGPLNEKLFF
TRBV5-5	NA	NA	TRBJ2-5	TGTGCCAGCAGCCGCGGACAGTCGTACCAAGAGACCCAGTACTTC	CASSRGQSYQETQYF
TRBV24-1	NA	NA	TRBJ2-1	TGTGCCACCAGTGGGGCCACAAATGAGCAGTTCTTC	CATSGATNEQFF
TRBV2	NA	NA	TRBJ1-2	TGTGCCAGCATGGGTCAGGGCTCTGGCTACACCTTC	CASMGQGSGYTF
TRBV7-2	NA	TRBD1	TRBJ1-4	TGTGCCAGCAGCTTGGACAGGGGGGAAGAAAAACTGTTTTTT	CASSLDRGEEKLFF
TRBV7-9	many	NA	TRBJ2-5	TGTGCCAGCAGCTCCGGGACATACCAAGAGACCCAGTACTTC	CASSSGTYQETQYF
TRBV12-3/TRBV12-4	NA	NA	TRBJ1-5	TGTGCCAGCAGTTTAGGGGCCGGGGATAATCAGCCCCAGCATTTT	CASSLGAGDNQPQHF
TRBV7-9	few	NA	TRBJ1-1	TGTGCCAGCAGCTTGTGGGGCGCGGACACTGAAGCTTTCTTT	CASSLWGADTEAFF